One sample yielded the 19 T cell receptor beta chains listed below, sequenced in a study of blood T cell repertoires in COVID-19. Generated by immunoSEQ multiplex PCR, the TCRdb table keeps only in-frame clones and is missing some. Among about 59,000 clones listed, under 90% were seen once. Material: peripheral blood. Receptors originate from an elderly woman with active or convalescent COVID-19.

This clone was seen more than once but under ten times. The chain employs TRBV6-2 or TRBV6-3 and TRBJ2-7; no definite D call. Germline V gene data show CDR1 as MNHEY and CDR2 as SVGEGT. There are 12 residues in the CDR3. V lost 4 bases and J 2 bases, leaving 6 bases between the germline ends. In nucleotides, the CDR3 is TGTGCCAGCAGTTCCGCGGCCTACGAGCAGTACTTC. Protein sequence: CASSSAAYEQYF.

This clone was observed a single time. The chain couples TRBV5-1 to TRBJ1-6; TRBD1 aligns across 7 bases. Per germline, CDR1 SGHRS and CDR2 YFSETQ. The CDR3 has 16 residues. V gave up 0 bases and J gave up 7 bases; unmatched junction bases: 7. Here the CDR3 reads CASSLGRGQQNSPLHF. CDR3 nucleotides: TGCGCCAGCAGCTTGGGGCGGGGACAGCAAAATTCACCCCTCCACTTT.

This clone has just one count. CDR3: CATSAEDRAIGELFF. The CDR3 coding sequence is TGTGCCACCAGTGCAGAGGACAGGGCCATCGGGGAGCTGTTTTTT. The chain combines TRBV24-1 with TRBJ2-2, with TRBD1 identical over 8 bases. CDR1 KGHDR and CDR2 SFDVKD come from the germline V gene. V lost 5 bases to trimming and J lost 7 bases; unmatched junction nucleotides: 8. CDR3 length equals 15 residues.

This chain uses TRBV7-2 with TRBJ2-2; possibly TRBD1 for D (6 bases). The germline V and J ends were trimmed by 4 bases and 7 bases, with 10 bases remaining between them. The CDR3 consists of 13 residues. From germline, CDR1 is SGHTA and CDR2 FQGNSA. The CDR3 DNA sequence: TGTGCCAGCAGCTCACAGGGAAACGGGGAGCTGTTTTTT. It yields the protein CASSSQGNGELFF.

This clone was counted only a few times. This chain links TRBV2 with TRBJ1-1; D gene ambiguous. The CDR3 sequence is 13 residues long. V dropped 6 bases and J dropped 2 bases, with 10 bases sitting between them. Germline V gives CDR1 SNHLY, CDR2 FYNNEI. CDR3 in DNA: TGTGCCAGCAGCCCCACAGTTAACACTGAAGCTTTCTTT. Protein sequence: CASSPTVNTEAFF.

This clone was seen only a few times. This chain uses TRBV6-5 with TRBJ1-4; 9 bases map to TRBD1. Germline V gene sequence: CDR1 MNHEY, CDR2 SVGAGI. V was pared by 7 bases and J by 7 bases, with 7 bases of the junction left unmatched. There are 14 residues in the CDR3. The CDR3 DNA is TGTGCCAGCAACCCCGGGACAGGGCGTGAAAAACTGTTTTTT. Its protein product is CASNPGTGREKLFF.

The rearrangement links TRBV6-6 to TRBJ2-1, with D perhaps TRBD1 (5 bases). This CDR3 region has 13 residues. The V and J ends lost 1 base and 9 bases respectively, with 10 bases between them. Germline assignment: CDR1 MNHNY and CDR2 SVGAGI (reference sequence). The CDR3 DNA reads as TGTGCCAGCAGTTACTTCTCTCAGGGTGAGCAGTTCTTC. This encodes CASSYFSQGEQFF.

Only one count was recorded for this clone. The chain carries TRBV10-1 and TRBJ1-6; 8 bases agree with TRBD1. This CDR3 spans 14 amino acids. The ends lost 6 bases at V and 7 bases at J; junction bases unmatched: 5. CDR1 and CDR2 (germline): WNHNN, SYGVQD (reference sequence). The CDR3 DNA is TGCGCCAGCAGCGAGGGACAGGCAAATTCACCCCTCCACTTT. Amino acids: CASSEGQANSPLHF.

The rearrangement uses TRBV20-1 and TRBJ2-2, with 9 nucleotides matching TRBD2. The CDR3 consists of 17 residues. V shed 3 bases and J 7 bases; nucleotides not matched to a gene: 15. Germline CDR1 is DFQATT and CDR2 is SNEGSKA (reference sequence). This CDR3 reads CSASRRSSGGADGELFF. The CDR3 DNA follows: TGCAGTGCTAGTAGGAGGAGTAGCGGGGGCGCAGACGGGGAGCTGTTTTTT.

In DNA form, the CDR3 reads TGTGCCAGCACCAGACAGGGCTCCTATGGCTACACCTTC. Protein sequence: CASTRQGSYGYTF. The chain has TRBV7-2 and TRBJ1-2; 7 nucleotides agree with TRBD1. V lost 7 bases, J lost 4 bases, and 6 bases stayed unmatched. Germline loops: CDR1 SGHTA, CDR2 FQGNSA. This CDR3 region has 13 residues.

This chain joins TRBV6-5 and TRBJ2-2, with a weak D call TRBD2 (6 bases). V lost 6 bases, J lost 3 bases, and 14 bases lay in between. CDR1 is MNHEY and CDR2 is SVGAGI in the germline V gene. The CDR3 has 15 amino acids. CDR3 sequence reads: CASRTTRAHTGELFF. CDR3 nucleotide sequence: TGTGCCAGCAGGACGACTAGGGCTCACACCGGGGAGCTGTTTTTT.

This clone has just one count. The gene calls are TRBV4-3 and TRBJ2-1; 9 nucleotides align to TRBD2. The CDR3 runs to 16 residues. V lost 0 bases to trimming and J lost 9 bases; unmatched junction nucleotides: 9. From germline, CDR1 is LGHNA and CDR2 YSLEER. The CDR3 here is CASSQDLAGGLGEQFF. CDR3 bases: TGCGCCAGCAGCCAAGATTTGGCGGGGGGGCTAGGTGAGCAGTTCTTC.

This chain joins TRBV19 and TRBJ1-6, with a tentative D call TRBD1 (6 bases). Germline V gives CDR1 LNHDA, CDR2 SQIVND (reference sequence). There are 15 residues in the CDR3. V lost 4 bases to trimming and J lost 9 bases, with 16 bases between them. The CDR3 is CASSTTGGSGSPLHF. CDR3 sequence (DNA): TGTGCCAGTAGTACGACAGGCGGGAGTGGTTCACCCCTCCACTTT.

CDR3: CASSHQGGGYTF. The CDR3 nucleotides are TGTGCCAGCAGCCACCAGGGCGGTGGCTACACCTTC. The rearrangement uses TRBV5-4 and TRBJ1-2; D perhaps matches TRBD1 (5 bases). This CDR3 has 12 amino acids. Germline loops: CDR1 SGHNT, CDR2 YYREEE (reference sequence). Trimming pared 4 bases from V and 7 bases from J, leaving 11 bases between.

This clone was detected only once. The rearrangement joins TRBV19 to TRBJ1-2; D is ambiguous. CDR1 and CDR2 (germline): LNHDA, SQIVND (reference sequence). The V and J ends lost 4 bases and 5 bases respectively, with 20 bases between them. The CDR3 is 16 residues long. In nucleotides, the CDR3 is TGTGCCAGTAGTAGAGGGCAAACCGCGCAAACTTATGGCTACACCTTC. Protein: CASSRGQTAQTYGYTF.

The chain is built from TRBV15 and TRBJ1-2, with 9 bases identical to TRBD1. Trimming at V came to 0 bases and at J to 0 bases, leaving 2 bases not matched to a gene. The germline V gene has CDR1 LNHNV and CDR2 YYDKDF (reference sequence). There are 16 residues in the CDR3. The DNA of the CDR3 is TGTGCCACCAGCAGAGATGGGACAGGGTCTAACTATGGCTACACCTTC. It codes for CATSRDGTGSNYGYTF.

V gene TRBV28 combines with J gene TRBJ1-2; 7 bases align to TRBD1. The CDR3 consists of 15 residues. After removal of 6 bases from V and 0 bases from J, the junction contained 7 bases not matched to a gene. Per germline, CDR1 MDHEN and CDR2 SYDVKM. The CDR3 DNA is TGTGCCAGCAGGGAGTCCGGGACAGCTAACTATGGCTACACCTTC. Amino acids: CASRESGTANYGYTF.

This chain connects TRBV21-1 to TRBJ2-7; the D call TRBD1 from the table was never checked on the DNA. TRBV21-1 is recorded as a pseudogene. The CDR3 covers 14 residues. The DNA for the CDR3 is TGTGCCAGCAGCAAAGAAACAGGGGGAAATGAGCAGTACTTC. This sequence encodes CASSKETGGNEQYF.

The chain combines TRBV9 with TRBJ1-6, with D unresolved. Trimming pared 5 bases from V and 7 bases from J, leaving 13 bases between. This CDR3 spans 14 amino acids. Per the germline V gene, CDR1 is SGDLS and CDR2 is YYNGEE. For the CDR3, the DNA is TGTGCCAGCAGTAATAGCGGGGTGAATTCACCCCTCCACTTT. Protein sequence: CASSNSGVNSPLHF.